Included here is one T cell receptor beta chain sequence, with context. The sample is drawn from a study of T cell changes during pregnancy in multiple sclerosis. Clones were sequenced by immunoSEQ multiplex PCR, and TCRdb holds only the in-frame ones, with some missing. The profile shows tens of thousands of clones, around nine tenths of them singletons. The sample in question was CD4+ T cells from peripheral blood mononuclear cells, obtained before pregnancy. The TCR sequence derives from a female donor with multiple sclerosis, enrolled in a pregnancy study.

The CDR3 bases are TGTGCCAGCAGCGTAGACCCCGGTGGGGGCCCAGATACGCAGTATTTT. This encodes CASSVDPGGGPDTQYF. The chain is built from TRBV9 and TRBJ2-3; D perhaps matches TRBD1 (6 bases). The germline V gene encodes CDR1 SGDLS and CDR2 YYNGEE. Trimming stripped 0 bases from V and 4 bases from J, with 15 bases between. The CDR3 consists of 16 residues.